The T cell receptor beta chain described here comes from a study of blood T cell repertoires in COVID-19. Study-level background: Collection of acute and convalescent COVID-19 samples took place in the United States, Italy and Spain. PBMCs, B-cell-depleted T cells, or T cells provided the cDNA or gDNA that made up the material.

This CDR3 has 15 amino acids. The V gene's germline CDR1 is MNHEY and CDR2 SMNVEV (reference sequence). The ends lost 2 bases at V and 2 bases at J; junction bases unmatched: 3. In the authors' workflow: The assay estimated nucleated cells by amplifying reference gene primers. Sequencing used immunoSEQ multiplex PCR; TCRdb keeps in-frame clones, though not all of them. That table gives V, J and clone size, and the DNA gave D and trimming. This table has 52,000 or so clones, roughly nine tenths appearing once. The sample taken for sequencing was peripheral blood. The chain employs TRBV27 and TRBJ1-2; 9 bases are shared with TRBD1. The source is a woman aged 80 or older with acute or convalescent COVID-19. The DNA of the CDR3 is TGTGCCAGCAGTTTACTTGGACAGGGGAACTATGGCTACACCTTC. Its translation is CASSLLGQGNYGYTF.